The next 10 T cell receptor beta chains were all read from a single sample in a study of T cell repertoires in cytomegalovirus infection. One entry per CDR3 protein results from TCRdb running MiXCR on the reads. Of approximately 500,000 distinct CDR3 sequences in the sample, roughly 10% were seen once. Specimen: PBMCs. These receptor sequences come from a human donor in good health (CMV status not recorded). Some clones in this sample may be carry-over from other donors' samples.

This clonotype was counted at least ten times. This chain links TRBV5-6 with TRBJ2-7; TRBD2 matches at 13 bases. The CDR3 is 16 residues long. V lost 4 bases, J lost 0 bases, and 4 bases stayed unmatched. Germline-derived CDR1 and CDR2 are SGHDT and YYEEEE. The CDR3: CASSPRTSGSSYEQYF. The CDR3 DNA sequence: TGTGCCAGCAGCCCCAGGACTAGCGGGAGCTCCTACGAGCAGTACTTC.

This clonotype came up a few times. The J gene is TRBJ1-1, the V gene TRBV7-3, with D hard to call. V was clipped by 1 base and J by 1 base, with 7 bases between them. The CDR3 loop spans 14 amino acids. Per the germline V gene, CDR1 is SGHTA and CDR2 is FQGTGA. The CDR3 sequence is CASSLNIGNTEAFF. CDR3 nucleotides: TGTGCCAGCAGCTTAAATATTGGGAACACTGAAGCTTTCTTT.

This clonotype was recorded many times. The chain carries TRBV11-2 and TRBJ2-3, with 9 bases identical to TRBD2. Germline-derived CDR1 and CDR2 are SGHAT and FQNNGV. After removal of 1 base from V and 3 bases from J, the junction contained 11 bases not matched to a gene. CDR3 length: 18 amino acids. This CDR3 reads CASSLVGVAGALTDTQYF. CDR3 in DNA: TGTGCCAGCAGCTTAGTAGGGGTAGCGGGGGCGTTAACAGATACGCAGTATTTT.

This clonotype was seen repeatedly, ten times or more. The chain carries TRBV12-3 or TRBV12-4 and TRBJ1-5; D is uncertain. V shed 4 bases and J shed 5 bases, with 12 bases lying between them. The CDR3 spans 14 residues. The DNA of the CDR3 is TGTGCCAGCAGTTCTAGCAAAGACGATCAGCCCCAGCATTTT. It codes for CASSSSKDDQPQHF.

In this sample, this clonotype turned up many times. CDR3 sequence (DNA): TGTGCCAGCAGTGGCGGGACAGGGATCGGCTACACCTTC. Amino acids: CASSGGTGIGYTF. V gene TRBV6-1 combines with J gene TRBJ1-2; 9 bases map to TRBD1. The length of the CDR3 is 13 residues. With V trimmed by 4 bases and J by 8 bases, 5 bases remained unmatched. CDR1 is MNHNS, CDR2 SASEGT, per germline.

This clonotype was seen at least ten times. CDR3 loop: CASSQGTSGSGEQYF. The CDR3 DNA follows: TGTGCCAGCTCCCAGGGGACTAGCGGGAGTGGCGAGCAGTACTTC. The chain carries TRBV2 and TRBJ2-7, with 14 bases fitting TRBD2. This CDR3 is 15 amino acids long. CDR1 SNHLY and CDR2 FYNNEI come from the germline V gene. V lost 8 bases, J lost 6 bases, and 9 bases stayed unmatched.

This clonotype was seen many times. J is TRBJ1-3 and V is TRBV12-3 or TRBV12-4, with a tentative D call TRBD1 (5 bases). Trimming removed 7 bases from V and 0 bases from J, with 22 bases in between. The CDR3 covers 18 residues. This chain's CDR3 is CASTEGDRDSSSGNTIYF. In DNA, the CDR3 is TGTGCCAGCACTGAGGGAGACAGAGACTCAAGCTCTGGAAACACCATATATTTT.

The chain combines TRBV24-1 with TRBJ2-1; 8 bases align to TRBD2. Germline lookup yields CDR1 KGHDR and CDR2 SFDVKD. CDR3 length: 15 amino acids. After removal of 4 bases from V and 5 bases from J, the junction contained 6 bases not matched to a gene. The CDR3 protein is CATSEAGASHNEQFF. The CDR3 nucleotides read TGTGCCACCAGTGAAGCGGGAGCATCGCACAATGAGCAGTTCTTC.

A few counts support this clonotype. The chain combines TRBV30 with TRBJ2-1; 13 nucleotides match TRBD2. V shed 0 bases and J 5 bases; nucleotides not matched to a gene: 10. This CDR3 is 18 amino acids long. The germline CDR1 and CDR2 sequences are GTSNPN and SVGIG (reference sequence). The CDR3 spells CAWSVLLGLAGLNNEQFF. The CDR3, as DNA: TGTGCCTGGAGTGTACTCTTGGGACTAGCGGGATTAAACAATGAGCAGTTCTTC.

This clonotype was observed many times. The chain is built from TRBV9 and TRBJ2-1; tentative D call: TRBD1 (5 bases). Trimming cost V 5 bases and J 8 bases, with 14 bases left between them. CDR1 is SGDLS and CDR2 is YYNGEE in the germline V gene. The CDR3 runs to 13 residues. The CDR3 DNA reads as TGTGCCAGCAGTGCTCAGGGTCCCGATGAGCAGTTCTTC. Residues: CASSAQGPDEQFF.